This T cell receptor (beta chain) came from a study of blood T cells in healthy people across ages. V dropped 2 bases and J dropped 7 bases, with 15 bases sitting between them. The CDR3 covers 15 residues. Germline CDR1 and CDR2: SGHTA and FQGNSA. With a J-beta primer mix and a sample-barcoded 5' primer, a second PCR ran about 7 to 12 cycles. Tagging of each cDNA molecule was performed by a template-switch adaptor with 12 random nucleotides. One entry per CDR3 protein, called by TCRdb with MiXCR from the 5' RACE reads. This table holds around 670,000 distinct CDR3 sequences, about 30% found once. Findings and limits, study-wide: Roughly linear declines in TCR beta diversity per million T cells occurred with age.

This clonotype was observed many times. Its specificity is unknown. V is TRBV7-2 and J is TRBJ2-4; D is possibly TRBD1 or TRBD2 (6 bases each). The TCR originated in an elderly woman in good health. Material for sequencing was blood. This CDR3 reads CASSLSWGASNIQYF. The CDR3 bases are TGTGCCAGCAGCTTAAGCTGGGGGGCCTCGAACATTCAGTACTTC.